The clone carrying this TCR beta chain has more than one count but fewer than ten. Its antigen remains unknown. The data belong to a study of shared clonotypes between healthy human individuals. Whole-study results and caveats: Among donors, clonotype sharing was expected to be affected by sequencing depth.

Free of recent acute infections or vaccinations, the donors were healthy HIV-negative adults. Around 90 million PBMCs served as the genomic DNA source for unsorted samples. Using immunoSEQ multiplex PCR, the repertoire was profiled, and TCRdb retains in-frame clones only, with some absent. This sample yields 490,000 or so clones, of which approximately 80% are seen a single time; 10% to 15% belongs to the top ten. The V end lost 7 bases, the J end lost 2 bases, and 11 bases lay between the germline ends. The CDR3 extends over 13 amino acids. Germline assignment: CDR1 MNHNY and CDR2 SVGAGI (reference sequence).

The sequence came from a woman in her forties in good health. Some clones in this sample may be carry-over from other donors' samples. Sequencing was done on a sample of PBMCs. This sequence joins TRBV6-6 and TRBJ1-1, with unresolved D. The CDR3 loop is CASNPDGNTEAFF. CDR3 bases: TGTGCCAGCAATCCGGACGGAAACACTGAAGCTTTCTTT.